The rows below give T cell receptor beta chains drawn from one sample of a study of monozygotic twins with inflammatory bowel disease. TCRdb re-called the 5' RACE reads; every CDR3 protein appears as one record, without DNA. The listing contains 400,000 to 500,000 distinct CDR3 sequences. Sequencing was done on a sample of blood. Receptor source: a human donor with ulcerative colitis or Crohn's disease, or a healthy co-twin of an affected twin (not recorded which). The CDR3 runs from the conserved cysteine through the conserved F or W.

V	J	CDR3
TRBV15	TRBJ1-1	CATSRDRTRAEAFF
TRBV28	TRBJ1-2	CATRDSPYGYTF
TRBV7-8	TRBJ1-4	CASSPWNQGNEKLFF
TRBV6-1	TRBJ1-1	CASFPPSVGGEAFF
TRBV30	TRBJ2-1	CAWSSGMGNNEQFF
TRBV7-2	TRBJ2-5	CASSFETSRETQYF
TRBV28	TRBJ1-2	CASSSETIEGYTF
TRBV20-1	TRBJ1-4	CSAKGSAGPQF
TRBV7-2	TRBJ1-5	CASSFGTGPSNQPQHF
TRBV5-1	TRBJ2-5	CASSLMDPMRETQYF
TRBV20-1	TRBJ2-7	CSARQVYEQYF
TRBV28	TRBJ2-3	CASSESGGGTDTQYF